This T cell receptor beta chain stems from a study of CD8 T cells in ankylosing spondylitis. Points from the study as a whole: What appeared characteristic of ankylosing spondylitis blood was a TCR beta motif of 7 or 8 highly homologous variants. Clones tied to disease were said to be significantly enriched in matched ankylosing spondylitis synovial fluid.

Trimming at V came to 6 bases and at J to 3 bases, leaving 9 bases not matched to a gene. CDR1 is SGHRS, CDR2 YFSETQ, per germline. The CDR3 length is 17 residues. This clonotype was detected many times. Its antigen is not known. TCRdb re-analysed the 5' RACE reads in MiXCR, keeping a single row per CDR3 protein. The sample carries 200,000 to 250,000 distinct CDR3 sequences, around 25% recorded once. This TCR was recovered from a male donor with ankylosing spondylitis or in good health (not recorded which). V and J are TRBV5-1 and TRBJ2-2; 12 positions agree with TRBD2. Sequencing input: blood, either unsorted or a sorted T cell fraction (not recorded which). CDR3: CASNTGTSGSYTGELFF. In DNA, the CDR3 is TGCGCCAGCAACACCGGGACTAGCGGGTCATACACCGGGGAGCTGTTTTTT.